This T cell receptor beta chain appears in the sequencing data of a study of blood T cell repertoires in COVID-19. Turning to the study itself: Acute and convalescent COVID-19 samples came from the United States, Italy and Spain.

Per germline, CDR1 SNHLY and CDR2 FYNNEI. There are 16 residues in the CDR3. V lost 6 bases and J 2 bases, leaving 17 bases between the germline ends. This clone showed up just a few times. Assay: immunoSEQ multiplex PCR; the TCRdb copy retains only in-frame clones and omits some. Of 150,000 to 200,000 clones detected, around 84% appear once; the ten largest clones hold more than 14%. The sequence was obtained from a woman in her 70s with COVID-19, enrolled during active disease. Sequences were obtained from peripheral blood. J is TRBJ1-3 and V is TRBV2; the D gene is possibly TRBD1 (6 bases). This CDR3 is CASSKSDSRTGNTIYF. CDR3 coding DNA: TGTGCCAGCAGCAAATCGGACAGCAGGACTGGAAACACCATATATTTT.